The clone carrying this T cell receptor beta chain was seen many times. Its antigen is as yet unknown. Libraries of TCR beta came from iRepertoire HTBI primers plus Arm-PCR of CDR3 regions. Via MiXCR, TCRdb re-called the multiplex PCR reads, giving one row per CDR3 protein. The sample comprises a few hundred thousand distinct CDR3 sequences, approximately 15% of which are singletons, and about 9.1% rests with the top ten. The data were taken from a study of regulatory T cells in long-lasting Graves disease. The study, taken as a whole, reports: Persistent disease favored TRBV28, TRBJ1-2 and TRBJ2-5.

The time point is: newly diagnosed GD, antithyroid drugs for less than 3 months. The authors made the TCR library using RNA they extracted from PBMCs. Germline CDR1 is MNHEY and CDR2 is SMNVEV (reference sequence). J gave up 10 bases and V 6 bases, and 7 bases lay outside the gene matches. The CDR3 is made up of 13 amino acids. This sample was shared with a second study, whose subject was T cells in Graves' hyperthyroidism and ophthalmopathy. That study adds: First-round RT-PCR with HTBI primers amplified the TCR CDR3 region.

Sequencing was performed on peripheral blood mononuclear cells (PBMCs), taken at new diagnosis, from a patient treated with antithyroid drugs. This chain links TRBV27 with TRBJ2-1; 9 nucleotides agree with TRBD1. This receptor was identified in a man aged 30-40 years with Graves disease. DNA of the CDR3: TGTGCCAGCAGCAGGCGGACAGGGGACGAGCAGTTCTTC. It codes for CASSRRTGDEQFF.